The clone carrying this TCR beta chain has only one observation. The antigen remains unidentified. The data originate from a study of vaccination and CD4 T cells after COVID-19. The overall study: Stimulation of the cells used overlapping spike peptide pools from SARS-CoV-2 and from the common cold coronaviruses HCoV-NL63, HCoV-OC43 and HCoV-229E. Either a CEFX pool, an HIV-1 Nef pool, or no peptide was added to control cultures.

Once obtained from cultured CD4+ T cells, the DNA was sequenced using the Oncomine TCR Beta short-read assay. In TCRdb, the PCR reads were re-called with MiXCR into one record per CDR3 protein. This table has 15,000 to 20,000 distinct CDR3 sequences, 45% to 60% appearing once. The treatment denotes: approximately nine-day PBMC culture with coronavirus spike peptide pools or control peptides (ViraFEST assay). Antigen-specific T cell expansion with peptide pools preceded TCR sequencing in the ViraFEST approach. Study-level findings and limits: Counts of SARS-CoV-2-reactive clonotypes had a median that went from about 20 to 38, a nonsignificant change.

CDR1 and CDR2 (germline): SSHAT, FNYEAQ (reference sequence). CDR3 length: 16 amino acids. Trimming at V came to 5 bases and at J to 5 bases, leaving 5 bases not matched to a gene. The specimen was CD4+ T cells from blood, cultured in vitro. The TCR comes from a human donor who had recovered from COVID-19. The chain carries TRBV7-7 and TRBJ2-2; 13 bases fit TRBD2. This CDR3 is CASSPQGLAGTGELFF. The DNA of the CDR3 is TGTGCCAGCAGCCCCCAGGGACTAGCGGGAACCGGGGAGCTGTTTTTT. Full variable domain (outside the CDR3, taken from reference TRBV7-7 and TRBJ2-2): GAGVSQSPRYKVTKRGQDVTLRCDPISSHATLYWYQQALGQGPEFLTYFNYEAQPDKSGLPSDRFSAERPEGSISTLTIQRTEQRDSAMYRCASSPQGLAGTGELFFGEGSRLTVL.